This T cell receptor beta chain came from a study of T cell repertoires in ileal Crohn's disease (dated by TCRdb to between 2019 and 2020). Regarding the complete study: At the time of surgery, 30% to 45% of patients were active smokers, and the median duration of disease was around eight years. The study was conducted in parallel with a multicentre cohort built to find predictors of early endoscopic recurrence after ileocolonic resection. Postoperative therapy was given to about half of the patients, with thiopurines administered to about a dozen patients and anti-TNF agents administered to more than 15 patients. M6 samples consisted of neoterminal ileum biopsies collected during postoperative colonoscopy. Endoscopic postoperative recurrence was defined as a Rutgeerts score above i0. The TCR repertoire was analysed in fewer than 65 patients with Crohn's disease drawn from a prospective multicentre cohort. Every patient underwent surgery because of a complication, which was stricturing disease in around 60% of cases and penetrating disease in roughly 39%. The study sequenced 171 mucosal samples from more than 50 patients, taken at several locations on the surgical specimen and at postoperative endoscopy.

Regarding this clone: Its antigen is not yet known. No base quality values were provided; no much bigger clone lies one nucleotide off.

Per the publication, the time point label means: neoterminal ileum biopsy at postoperative endoscopy, about 6 months after surgery. Adults with ileal or ileocolonic Crohn's disease for whom ileocolonic resection was indicated were considered eligible. Before DNA extraction, whole ileal mucosal biopsies were kept frozen at -80 degrees C. Genomic DNA was extracted from frozen whole biopsies with a TRizol-based method and quantified on a NanoDrop 2000 spectrophotometer. Results the study describes overall, beyond this receptor: Compared with CD4 T cells, sorted CD8 T cells contained more high-frequency clones, which suggests that the mucosal expansions were mostly CD8. Mucosal CD4 and CD8 T cells were sorted and sequenced only in a subgroup of patients, whose size was not stated. Postoperative endoscopy was performed at varying times within the first year after surgery, with a median delay of approximately 6.6 months. Compared with non-smokers, patients who were active smokers at surgery showed a significantly higher proportion of clonal expansions (around 24% vs 18%, p=0.02). Endoscopic recurrence was linked to a higher percentage of high-frequency clones at surgery, and recurrence occurred in every patient whose clonality exceeded 26.8% (18/57).

For commercial TCRB immunosequencing, five hundred nanograms of biopsy DNA were submitted for each sample. Adaptive Biotechnology amplified CDR3 regions from genomic DNA with a two-step multiplex PCR that controlled for amplification bias. In the first PCR, primers covered every V and J gene segment, and in the second PCR, barcodes and Illumina adapters were added. CDR3 libraries were sequenced on an Illumina instrument. The authors processed their data as follows. The analysis used both the pipelines supplied by the vendor and custom analysis of the raw data in R/Bioconductor with R version 3.3.0. Clonality, which ranges from 0 to 1, was calculated as the inverse of the normalised Shannon entropy across all productive clones. The repertoire share taken up by the top 100 clones defined high-frequency clones, and only clones that passed a 95% confidence test were kept. Repertoire diversity was measured with the Simpson index, and overlap between samples was measured with the Morisita-Horn index. Imported from immuneACCESS, the table was reduced by TCRdb to in-frame sequences with V and J called. These copies leave out some clones; in studies compared against another copy, an unresolved V gene accounts for under half, and the cause of the remainder is not known. The D gene and trimming were derived from the DNA, and the V and J assignments and clone size from that table. This sample lists 12,000 or so clones; roughly 80% were detected once. Jointly, the top ten make up roughly a tenth of the sample.

Inclusive of the bounding cysteine and phenylalanine, the CDR3 is 15 residues long. Only the CDR3 DNA is retained, 45 bases long and in frame from the first base. Germline trimming: 4 bases from V, 1 base from J; junction bases outside gene matches: 2. CDR1 and CDR2, per the germline V gene (reference sequence), are SGHNT and YYREEE. This clonotype was sampled from an adult with Crohn's disease. The sample was ileal tissue. The rearrangement joined TRBV5-4 to TRBJ2-1, and 10 junction bases match TRBD2. CDR3 region: CASSVLAGSYNEQFF. The DNA sequence is given as TGTGCCAGCAGCGTACTAGCGGGGTCCTACAATGAGCAGTTCTTC.